These 14 T cell receptor beta chains originate from one sample sequenced in a study of cytomegalovirus exposure and HLA in healthy donors. PCR amplification relied on 60 Vbeta primers (plus 13 Jbeta primers). Sequencing used immunoSEQ multiplex PCR; TCRdb keeps in-frame clones, though not all of them. Of fewer than 200,000 clones in the sample, 80% to 85% are singletons; the top ten hold approximately 1.8%. Sequencing input: PBMCs. The source is a human donor in good health.

The chain couples TRBV6-5 to TRBJ1-2; weak D call: TRBD1 (5 bases). Trimming cost V 6 bases and J 7 bases, with 12 bases left between them. The CDR3 extends over 12 amino acids. Germline CDR1 MNHEY, CDR2 SVGAGI. The DNA of the CDR3 is TGTGCCAGCAGCATAGACAGAATTGGCTACACCTTC. The encoded protein is CASSIDRIGYTF.

This clone was seen only a few times. The chain is built from TRBV5-1 and TRBJ2-2; D is possibly TRBD1 (5 bases). Germline V gene lookup returns CDR1 SGHRS and CDR2 YFSETQ. Trimming cost V 0 bases and J 3 bases, with 9 bases left between them. CDR3 size: 15 residues. The CDR3 loop reads CASSLDRTHTGELFF. The CDR3, as DNA: TGCGCCAGCAGCTTGGACAGGACCCACACCGGGGAGCTGTTTTTT. Full variable domain (missing parts from reference TRBV5-1 and TRBJ2-2): KAGVTQTPRYLIKTRGQQVTLSCSPISGHRSVSWYQQTPGQGLQFLFEYFSETQRNKGNFPGRFSGRQFSNSRSEMNVSTLELGDSALYLCASSLDRTHTGELFFGEGSRLTVL.

The rearrangement joins TRBV9 to TRBJ2-1, with D uncertain. CDR3 size: 15 residues. Trimming shortened V by 0 bases and J by 2 bases, and 9 bases separated the two germline ends. Germline V gene sequence: CDR1 SGDLS, CDR2 YYNGEE. The CDR3 region is CASSVATEPYNEQFF. DNA of the CDR3: TGTGCCAGCAGCGTAGCGACGGAGCCCTACAATGAGCAGTTCTTC. Complete variable domain (other parts from reference TRBV9 and TRBJ2-1): DSGVTQTPKHLITATGQRVTLRCSPRSGDLSVYWYQQSLDQGLQFLIQYYNGEERAKGNILERFSAQQFPDLHSELNLSSLELGDSALYFCASSVATEPYNEQFFGPGTRLTVL.

The chain is built from TRBV12-5 and TRBJ2-3; a possible D gene is TRBD2 (7 bases). Germline CDR1 and CDR2: LGHNT and FRNRAP. CDR3 length equals 15 residues. V lost 1 base and J 0 bases, leaving 8 bases between the germline ends. In nucleotides, the CDR3 is TGTGCTAGTGGTTTGGAGGGGGGGAGCACAGATACGCAGTATTTT. It is translated as CASGLEGGSTDTQYF.

The chain joins TRBV7-2 to TRBJ2-4, with 7 bases aligning to TRBD1. Trimming cost V 1 base and J 9 bases; bases outside gene matches: 9. Germline CDR1 reads SGHTA; CDR2 reads FQGNSA. CDR3 size: 15 residues. The DNA for the CDR3 is TGTGCCAGCAGCTTAGTCGGGACAGCCGATGGCATTCAGTACTTC. Its translation is CASSLVGTADGIQYF.

The genes are TRBV7-2 and TRBJ2-5, with 10 bases that match TRBD2. This CDR3 contains 15 residues. The germline V gene encodes CDR1 SGHTA and CDR2 FQGNSA. J lost 2 bases, V lost 3 bases, and 3 bases had no gene match. The CDR3 region is CASSLWTSGQETQYF. CDR3 sequence (DNA): TGTGCCAGCAGCTTGTGGACTAGCGGTCAAGAGACCCAGTACTTC.

The chain employs TRBV21-1 and TRBJ2-2; TRBD1 is the table's D call and was not checked against the DNA. TRBV21-1 is reported as a pseudogene. The CDR3 extends over 21 amino acids. This CDR3 reads CASSKALLVILPRVGTGELFF. DNA of the CDR3: TGTGCCAGCAGCAAAGCGCTTCTTGTTATACTTCCCAGGGTGGGAACCGGGGAGCTGTTTTTT.

J is TRBJ2-4 and V is TRBV7-2; D might be TRBD1 (5 bases). Germline V gene sequence: CDR1 SGHTA, CDR2 FQGNSA. This CDR3 comprises 16 residues. The V end was cut by 2 bases, the J end by 0 bases, with 11 bases between. CDR3 in amino acids: CASSLPGQLAKNIQYF. The CDR3 bases are TGTGCCAGCAGCTTACCAGGACAACTAGCCAAAAACATTCAGTACTTC. The full variable domain, completed using reference TRBV7-2 and TRBJ2-4, is GAGVSQSPSNKVTEKGKDVELRCDPISGHTALYWYRQSLGQGLEFLIYFQGNSAPDKSGLPSDRFSAERTGGSVSTLTIQRTQQEDSAVYLCASSLPGQLAKNIQYFGAGTRLSVL.

This chain uses TRBV27 with TRBJ2-1, with 12 bases identical to TRBD2. The CDR3 consists of 15 residues. Germline V gene sequence: CDR1 MNHEY, CDR2 SMNVEV (reference sequence). J gave up 8 bases and V 5 bases, and 7 bases lay outside the gene matches. CDR3 nucleotide sequence: TGTGCCAGCAGTCGCCCTAGCGGGGGGGCCCATGAGCAGTTCTTC. Protein product: CASSRPSGGAHEQFF.

About this clone: The junction departs from germline at one end; a sequencing error may be responsible. CDR3: CASSIGEGTNRPQHF. The CDR3 region has the DNA TGTGCCAGTAGTATAGGAGAGGGTACCAATCGGCCCCAGCATTTT. V is TRBV19 and J is TRBJ1-5; no clear D gene. The CDR3 runs 15 residues. CDR1 is LNHDA and CDR2 is SQIVND in the germline V gene (reference sequence).

The gene calls are TRBV29-1 and TRBJ2-1; D may be TRBD2 (6 bases). Germline V lookup: CDR1 SQVTM, CDR2 ANQGSEA. The CDR3 sequence is 16 residues long. The V end was cut by 4 bases, the J end by 4 bases, with 20 bases between. CDR3 DNA sequence: TGCAGCGTTGCCGTCTCGGGGGTAAACGTATACAATGAGCAGTTCTTC. Its protein product is CSVAVSGVNVYNEQFF.

This chain connects TRBV2 to TRBJ1-1; a weak D match, TRBD1 (6 bases). Trimming took off 6 bases at V and 3 bases at J, with 14 bases between the two ends. The CDR3 is 14 amino acids. Germline V CDR1 and CDR2: SNHLY, FYNNEI. The CDR3 reads CASRGFPGDTEAFF. The CDR3 nucleotides are TGTGCCAGCAGGGGGTTTCCAGGGGACACTGAAGCTTTCTTT.

The gene calls are TRBV10-1 and TRBJ1-1; D gene ambiguous. Trimming pared 0 bases from V and 3 bases from J, leaving 8 bases between. Germline lookup yields CDR1 WNHNN and CDR2 SYGVQD (reference sequence). The CDR3 is made up of 14 amino acids. The CDR3 loop is CASSESPGYTEAFF. In nucleotides, the CDR3 is TGCGCCAGCAGTGAGTCGCCCGGGTACACTGAAGCTTTCTTT.

The CDR3 is CASSPGTGPYEQYF. CDR3 in DNA: TGTGCCAGCTCACCGGGAACAGGGCCCTACGAGCAGTACTTC. The rearrangement joins TRBV18 to TRBJ2-7; a weak D match, TRBD1 (6 bases). V was cut by 3 bases and J by 2 bases, with 11 bases left in between. CDR1 is KGHSH and CDR2 is LQKENI in the germline V gene. CDR3 length: 14 amino acids.